This TCR beta chain comes out of a study of response to subunit inactivated influenza vaccine. The study, taken as a whole, reports: Researchers suggested that each seasonal influenza vaccination recruits few new T cells.

TCRdb re-called the RT-PCR reads through MiXCR, storing one row per CDR3 protein. The sample holds around 760,000 distinct CDR3 sequences, about 15% seen once. V was clipped by 4 bases and J by 1 base, with 8 bases between them. There are 13 residues in the CDR3. The germline V gene has CDR1 SGDLS and CDR2 YYNGEE. This clonotype was recorded many times. Antigen specificity is unknown. The TCR comes from a man aged 45-65 years who received an inactivated influenza vaccine. The V gene is TRBV9, the J gene TRBJ1-1; D is unclear. This specimen was PBMCs from blood, taken less than 15 days before vaccination. The CDR3 coding sequence is TGTGCCAGCAGCTGGCAGACGAACACTGAAGCTTTCTTT. Translated, it gives CASSWQTNTEAFF.